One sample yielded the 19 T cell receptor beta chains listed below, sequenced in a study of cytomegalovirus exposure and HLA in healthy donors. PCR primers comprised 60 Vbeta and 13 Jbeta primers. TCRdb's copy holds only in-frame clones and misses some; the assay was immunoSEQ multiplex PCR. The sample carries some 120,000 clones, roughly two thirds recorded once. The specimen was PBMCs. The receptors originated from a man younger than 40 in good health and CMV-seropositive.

The CDR3 DNA reads as TGTGCCATCAAGAGGGAGCGGGACTCCTACGAGCAGTACTTC. This translates into CAIKRERDSYEQYF. The chain employs TRBV10-3 and TRBJ2-7; TRBD2 aligns across 7 bases. The V gene's germline CDR1 is ENHRY and CDR2 SYGVKD. CDR3 length: 14 residues. Germline trimming cut 7 bases from V and 0 bases from J; bases unmatched to any gene: 6.

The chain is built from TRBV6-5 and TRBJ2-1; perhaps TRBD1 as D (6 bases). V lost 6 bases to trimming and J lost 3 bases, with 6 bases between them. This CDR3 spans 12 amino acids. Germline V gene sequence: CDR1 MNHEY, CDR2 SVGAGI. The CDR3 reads CASRQGYNEQFF. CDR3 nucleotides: TGTGCCAGCAGACAGGGCTACAATGAGCAGTTCTTC.

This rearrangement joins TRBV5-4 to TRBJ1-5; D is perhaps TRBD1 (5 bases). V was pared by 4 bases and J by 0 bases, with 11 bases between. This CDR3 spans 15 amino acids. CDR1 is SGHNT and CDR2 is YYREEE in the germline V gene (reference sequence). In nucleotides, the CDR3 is TGTGCCAGCAGCGGGGGGGATTATAGCAATCAGCCCCAGCATTTT. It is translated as CASSGGDYSNQPQHF.

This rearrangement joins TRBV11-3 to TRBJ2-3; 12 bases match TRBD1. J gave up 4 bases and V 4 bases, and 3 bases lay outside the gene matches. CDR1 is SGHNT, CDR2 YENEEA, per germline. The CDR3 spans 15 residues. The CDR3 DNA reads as TGTGCCAGCAGCTCGGGACAGGGGGCGTCAGATACGCAGTATTTT. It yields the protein CASSSGQGASDTQYF.

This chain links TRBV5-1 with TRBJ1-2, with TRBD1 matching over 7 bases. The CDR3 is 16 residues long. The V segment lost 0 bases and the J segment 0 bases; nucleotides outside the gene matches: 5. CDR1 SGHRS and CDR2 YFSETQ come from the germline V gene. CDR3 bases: TGCGCCAGCAGCTTGGCGTACAGGGGAGCTAACTATGGCTACACCTTC. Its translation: CASSLAYRGANYGYTF.

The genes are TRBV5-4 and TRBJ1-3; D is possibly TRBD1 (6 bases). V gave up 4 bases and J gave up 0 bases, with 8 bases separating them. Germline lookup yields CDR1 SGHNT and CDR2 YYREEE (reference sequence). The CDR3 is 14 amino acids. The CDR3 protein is CASSRDISGNTIYF. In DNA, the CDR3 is TGTGCCAGCAGCCGGGACATCTCTGGAAACACCATATATTTT.

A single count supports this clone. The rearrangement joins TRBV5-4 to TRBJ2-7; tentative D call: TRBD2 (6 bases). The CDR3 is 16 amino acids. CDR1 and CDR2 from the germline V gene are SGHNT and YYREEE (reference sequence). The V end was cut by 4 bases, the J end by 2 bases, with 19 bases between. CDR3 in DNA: TGTGCCAGCAGCCGCCTGATAGCGGAAGACGCCTACGAGCAGTACTTC. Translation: CASSRLIAEDAYEQYF.

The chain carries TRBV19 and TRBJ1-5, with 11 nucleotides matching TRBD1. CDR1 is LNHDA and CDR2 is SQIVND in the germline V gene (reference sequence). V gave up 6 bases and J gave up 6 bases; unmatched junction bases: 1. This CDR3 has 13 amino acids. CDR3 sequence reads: CASRGTGGQPQHF. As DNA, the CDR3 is TGTGCCAGTAGGGGGACAGGGGGTCAGCCCCAGCATTTT.

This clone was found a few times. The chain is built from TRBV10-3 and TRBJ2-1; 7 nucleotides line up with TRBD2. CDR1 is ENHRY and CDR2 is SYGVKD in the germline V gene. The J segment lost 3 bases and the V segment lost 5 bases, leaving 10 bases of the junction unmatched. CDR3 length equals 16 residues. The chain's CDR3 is CAISKTSEERYNEQFF. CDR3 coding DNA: TGTGCCATCAGTAAAACTAGCGAGGAGCGCTACAATGAGCAGTTCTTC.

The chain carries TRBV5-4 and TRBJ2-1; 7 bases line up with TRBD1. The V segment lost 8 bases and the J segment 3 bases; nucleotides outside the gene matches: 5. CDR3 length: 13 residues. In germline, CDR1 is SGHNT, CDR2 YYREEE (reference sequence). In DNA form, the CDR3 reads TGTGCCAGTAAACAGGGGCGCTACAATGAGCAGTTCTTC. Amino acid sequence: CASKQGRYNEQFF.

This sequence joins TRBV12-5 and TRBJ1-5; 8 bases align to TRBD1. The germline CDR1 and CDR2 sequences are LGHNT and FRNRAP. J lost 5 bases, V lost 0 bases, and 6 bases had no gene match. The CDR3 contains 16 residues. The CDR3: CASGLVVDRAYQPQHF. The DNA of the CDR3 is TGTGCTAGTGGTTTGGTAGTGGACAGGGCCTATCAGCCCCAGCATTTT.

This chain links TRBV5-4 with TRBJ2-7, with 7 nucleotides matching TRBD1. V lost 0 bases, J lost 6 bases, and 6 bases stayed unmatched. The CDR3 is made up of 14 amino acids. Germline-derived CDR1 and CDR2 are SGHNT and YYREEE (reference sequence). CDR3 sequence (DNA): TGTGCCAGCAGCTTGGATGAGGGGGCAGGCGAGCAGTACTTC. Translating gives CASSLDEGAGEQYF.

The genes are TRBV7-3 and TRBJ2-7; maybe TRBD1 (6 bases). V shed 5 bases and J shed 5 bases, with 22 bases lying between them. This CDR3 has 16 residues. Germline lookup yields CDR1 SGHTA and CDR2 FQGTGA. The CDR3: CASSASGTLPPHEQYF. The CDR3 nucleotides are TGTGCCAGCAGCGCTTCCGGGACATTACCTCCTCACGAGCAGTACTTC. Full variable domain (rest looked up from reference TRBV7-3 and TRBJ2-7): GAGVSQTPSNKVTEKGKYVELRCDPISGHTALYWYRQSLGQGPEFLIYFQGTGAADDSGLPNDRFFAVRPEGSVSTLKIQRTERGDSAVYLCASSASGTLPPHEQYFGPGTRLTVT.

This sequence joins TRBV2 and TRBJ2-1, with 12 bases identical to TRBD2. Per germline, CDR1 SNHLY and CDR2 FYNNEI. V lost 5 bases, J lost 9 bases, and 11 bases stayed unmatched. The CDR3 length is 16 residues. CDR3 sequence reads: CASSSYLAGGPGEQFF. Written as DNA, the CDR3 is TGTGCCAGCAGTTCCTACCTAGCGGGAGGGCCCGGTGAGCAGTTCTTC. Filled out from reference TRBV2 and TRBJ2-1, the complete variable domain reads EPEVTQTPSHQVTQMGQEVILRCVPISNHLYFYWYRQILGQKVEFLVSFYNNEISEKSEIFDDQFSVERPDGSNFTLKIRSTKLEDSAMYFCASSSYLAGGPGEQFFGPGTRLTVL.

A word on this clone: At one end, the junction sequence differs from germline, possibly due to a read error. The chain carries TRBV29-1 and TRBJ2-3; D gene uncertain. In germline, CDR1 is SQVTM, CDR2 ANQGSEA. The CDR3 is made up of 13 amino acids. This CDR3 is CSVVGLVPDAQYF. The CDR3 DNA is TGCAGCGTTGTCGGCCTAGTCCCAGATGCGCAGTATTTT.

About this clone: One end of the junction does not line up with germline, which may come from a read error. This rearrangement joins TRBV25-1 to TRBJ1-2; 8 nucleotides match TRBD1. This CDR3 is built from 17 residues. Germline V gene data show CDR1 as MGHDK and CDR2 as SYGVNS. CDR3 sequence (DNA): TGTGCCAGCAGGGGGGAACTAAACTCCGGGACAGGCTATAGCTACACCTTC. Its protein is CASRGELNSGTGYSYTF.

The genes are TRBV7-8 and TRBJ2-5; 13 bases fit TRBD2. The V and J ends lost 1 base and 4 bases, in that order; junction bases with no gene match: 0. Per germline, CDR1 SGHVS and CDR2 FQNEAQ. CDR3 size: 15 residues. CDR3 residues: CASSLGLAGGETQYF. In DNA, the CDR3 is TGTGCCAGCAGCTTAGGACTAGCGGGAGGAGAGACCCAGTACTTC.

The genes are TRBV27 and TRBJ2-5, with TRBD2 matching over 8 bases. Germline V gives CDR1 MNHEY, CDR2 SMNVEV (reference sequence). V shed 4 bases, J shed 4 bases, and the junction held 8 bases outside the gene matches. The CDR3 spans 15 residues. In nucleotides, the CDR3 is TGTGCCAGCAGTTCCCCGGGGGGGGGCCGAGAGACCCAGTACTTC. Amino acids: CASSSPGGGRETQYF.

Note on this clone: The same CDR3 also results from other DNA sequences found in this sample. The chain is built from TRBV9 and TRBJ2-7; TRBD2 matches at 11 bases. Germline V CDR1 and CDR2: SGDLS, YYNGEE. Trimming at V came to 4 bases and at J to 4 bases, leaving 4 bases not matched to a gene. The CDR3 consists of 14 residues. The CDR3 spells CASSSGLAGYEQYF. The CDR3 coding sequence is TGTGCCAGCAGCTCAGGACTAGCGGGTTACGAGCAGTACTTC.